The 19 T cell receptor beta chains reported below all come from one sample, sequenced in a study of blood T cells in healthy people across ages. The second PCR ran about 6 to 11 cycles with a sample-barcoded 5' primer and J-beta primers. TCRdb used MiXCR to reprocess the 5' RACE reads, holding one entry per CDR3 protein. The table records about 780,000 distinct CDR3 sequences, roughly 46% of them present only once. Material: blood. The receptors were gathered from a man at least 80 years old in good health.

Only a few counts were recorded for this clonotype. The V call is TRBV9, the J call TRBJ2-7; TRBD2 agrees at 11 bases. With 4 bases clipped from V and 3 bases from J, the junction kept 6 bases outside the gene matches. CDR3 length: 15 residues. Germline-derived CDR1 and CDR2 are SGDLS and YYNGEE. The CDR3 is CASSTTGLADYEQYF. The CDR3 bases are TGTGCCAGCAGCACGACGGGACTAGCGGACTACGAGCAGTACTTC.

This chain joins TRBV6-2 or TRBV6-3 and TRBJ1-5; D unclear. Trimming removed 5 bases at V and 6 bases at J, with 14 bases between. The CDR3 loop spans 14 amino acids. Germline CDR1 MNHEY, CDR2 SVGEGT. The chain's CDR3 is CASSGWSGSQPQHF. CDR3 DNA sequence: TGTGCCAGCAGTGGATGGTCAGGCAGTCAGCCCCAGCATTTT.

The J gene is TRBJ2-3, the V gene TRBV28; D is ambiguous. CDR1 MDHEN and CDR2 SYDVKM come from the germline V gene. The CDR3 has 15 amino acids. The V and J ends lost 2 bases and 7 bases respectively, with 16 bases between them. CDR3: CASSLIDTRLYTQYF. CDR3 in DNA: TGTGCCAGCAGTTTAATTGACACGCGTTTGTATACGCAGTATTTT.

This chain links TRBV6-6 with TRBJ2-3, with TRBD1 matching over 9 bases. The CDR3 is made up of 16 amino acids. The ends lost 10 bases at V and 2 bases at J; junction bases unmatched: 13. In germline, CDR1 is MNHNY, CDR2 SVGAGI (reference sequence). CDR3 residues: CATEGDRALNTDTQYF. CDR3 coding DNA: TGTGCCACCGAAGGGGACAGGGCGCTGAACACAGATACGCAGTATTTT.

The V and J genes are TRBV11-2 and TRBJ1-1, with a possible D match to TRBD1 (5 bases). Germline CDR1 reads SGHAT; CDR2 reads FQNNGV. The CDR3 is 14 residues long. Trimming took off 1 base at V and 7 bases at J, with 13 bases between the two ends. CDR3 nucleotides: TGTGCCAGCAGCTTAGCGGAGGGGTTGGGTGAAGCTTTCTTT. Residues: CASSLAEGLGEAFF.

The chain carries TRBV28 and TRBJ2-2; D is perhaps TRBD1 or TRBD2 (7 bases each). V shed 4 bases and J shed 5 bases, with 17 bases lying between them. CDR1 MDHEN and CDR2 SYDVKM come from the germline V gene. The CDR3 contains 16 residues. The CDR3 reads CASSSPGRGLTGELFF. For the CDR3, the DNA is TGTGCCAGCAGTTCCCCTGGGAGGGGGCTGACCGGGGAGCTGTTTTTT.

This clonotype was counted only a few times. The chain carries TRBV7-2 and TRBJ2-5; TRBD1 matches 8 bases. This CDR3 spans 15 amino acids. Per germline, CDR1 SGHTA and CDR2 FQGNSA. With V trimmed by 5 bases and J by 0 bases, 5 bases remained unmatched. Here the CDR3 DNA reads TGTGCCAGCAGCCCAATGGGACAGGACCAAGAGACCCAGTACTTC. Residues: CASSPMGQDQETQYF.

This clonotype was counted a few times. This chain links TRBV29-1 with TRBJ2-3, with 12 bases fitting TRBD2. Looked up from germline, CDR1 is SQVTM and CDR2 is ANQGSEA. The CDR3 is 17 residues long. Trimming removed 2 bases from V and 1 base from J; junction bases left unmatched: 7. The CDR3 bases are TGCAGCGTTGAAACGCCTAGCGGGAGGGCCGGCACAGATACGCAGTATTTT. This sequence encodes CSVETPSGRAGTDTQYF.

V usage is TRBV5-1 and J usage is TRBJ2-3, with D tentatively TRBD1 (5 bases). Germline V gives CDR1 SGHRS, CDR2 YFSETQ. Trimming cost V 4 bases and J 2 bases, with 23 bases left between them. The CDR3 has 18 residues. For the CDR3, the DNA is TGCGCCAGCAGCCTAACCCTCCTAGGGGCCTATCTCACAGATACGCAGTATTTT. It encodes CASSLTLLGAYLTDTQYF. Drawing the rest from reference TRBV5-1 and TRBJ2-3, the complete variable domain is KAGVTQTPRYLIKTRGQQVTLSCSPISGHRSVSWYQQTPGQGLQFLFEYFSETQRNKGNFPGRFSGRQFSNSRSEMNVSTLELGDSALYLCASSLTLLGAYLTDTQYFGPGTRLTVL.

This chain connects TRBV20-1 to TRBJ1-5; TRBD1 agrees at 7 bases. CDR1 is DFQATT and CDR2 is SNEGSKA in the germline V gene (reference sequence). V was clipped by 0 bases and J by 5 bases; unmatched bases: 10. The CDR3 is 16 amino acids. The CDR3 sequence is CSARDSGQGGYQPQHF. The CDR3 bases are TGCAGTGCTAGAGATTCAGGGCAGGGGGGGTATCAGCCCCAGCATTTT.

This chain joins TRBV5-1 and TRBJ2-5; possible D gene TRBD2, 6 bases. Germline V lookup: CDR1 SGHRS, CDR2 YFSETQ. This CDR3 region has 15 residues. Trimming took 4 bases from V and 1 from J, leaving 14 bases between them. The CDR3 bases are TGCGCCAGCAGCGGGATATTACTAGCCCAAGAGACCCAGTACTTC. Amino acid sequence: CASSGILLAQETQYF.

This clonotype was detected only a few times. The chain employs TRBV28 and TRBJ2-5, with 7 bases lining up with TRBD2. Germline assignment: CDR1 MDHEN and CDR2 SYDVKM. With 3 bases clipped from V and 4 bases from J, the junction kept 8 bases outside the gene matches. The CDR3 sequence is 15 residues long. The CDR3 sequence is CASSFRSGNRETQYF. In nucleotides, the CDR3 is TGTGCCAGCAGTTTTAGGAGCGGGAATCGAGAGACCCAGTACTTC.

A single count supports this clonotype. With a much larger clone just one base away, this may be a read error. The chain has TRBV3-1 and TRBJ1-6, with D maybe TRBD1 (6 bases). This CDR3 comprises 14 residues. V was pared by 4 bases and J by 9 bases, with 13 bases between. The germline V gene encodes CDR1 LGHDT and CDR2 YNNKEL (reference sequence). The CDR3 region is CASSLGQQTSPLHF. CDR3 in DNA: TGTGCCAGCAGCCTCGGACAGCAGACTTCACCCCTCCACTTT.

This chain uses TRBV20-1 with TRBJ1-1; D gene ambiguous. CDR1 is DFQATT, CDR2 SNEGSKA, per germline (reference sequence). There are 13 residues in the CDR3. V lost 0 bases and J 5 bases, leaving 10 bases between the germline ends. CDR3 sequence reads: CSARDPGDTEAFF. The CDR3 coding sequence is TGCAGTGCTAGAGACCCGGGAGATACTGAAGCTTTCTTT.

The sample holds one count of this clonotype. V gene TRBV6-1 combines with J gene TRBJ2-5; D perhaps matches TRBD1 (6 bases). Trimming removed 6 bases from V and 5 bases from J, with 19 bases in between. CDR1 and CDR2 (germline): MNHNS, SASEGT. This CDR3 is built from 15 residues. This CDR3 reads CASSLDQHTGETQYF. The CDR3 nucleotides are TGTGCCAGCAGCCTGGACCAGCACACAGGGGAGACCCAGTACTTC.

In this sample, this clonotype turned up once. A read error may produce the germline difference seen at one junction end. This sequence joins TRBV28 and TRBJ2-5, with D uncertain. The CDR3 is made up of 13 amino acids. Germline V CDR1 and CDR2: MDHEN, SYDVKM. This CDR3 is CAGSPGFQETRYF. The CDR3 nucleotides read TGTGCCGGCAGCCCGGGTTTCCAAGAGACCCGGTACTTC.

V and J are TRBV7-2 and TRBJ1-2; D is perhaps TRBD1 (5 bases). CDR3 size: 12 residues. V shed 6 bases and J shed 7 bases, with 12 bases lying between them. Germline values: CDR1 SGHTA, CDR2 FQGNSA. The CDR3 coding sequence is TGTGCCAGCAGTTATAGGGGCGGTGGCTACACCTTC. This encodes CASSYRGGGYTF.

In its sample, this clonotype was seen a few times. V and J are TRBV20-1 and TRBJ1-1, with 7 positions matching TRBD1. After removal of 1 base from V and 6 bases from J, the junction contained 8 bases not matched to a gene. Germline V gene sequence: CDR1 DFQATT, CDR2 SNEGSKA (reference sequence). There are 14 residues in the CDR3. The CDR3 region is CSARGRQGGSEAFF. The CDR3 DNA reads as TGCAGTGCTAGAGGGAGACAGGGAGGTTCTGAAGCTTTCTTT.

The CDR3 loop is CASRGRQGSYNEQFF. The CDR3 DNA follows: TGTGCCAGCAGGGGTAGACAGGGCTCCTACAATGAGCAGTTCTTC. The rearrangement uses TRBV21-1 and TRBJ2-1. TRBV21-1 is labeled a pseudogene. There are 15 residues in the CDR3.